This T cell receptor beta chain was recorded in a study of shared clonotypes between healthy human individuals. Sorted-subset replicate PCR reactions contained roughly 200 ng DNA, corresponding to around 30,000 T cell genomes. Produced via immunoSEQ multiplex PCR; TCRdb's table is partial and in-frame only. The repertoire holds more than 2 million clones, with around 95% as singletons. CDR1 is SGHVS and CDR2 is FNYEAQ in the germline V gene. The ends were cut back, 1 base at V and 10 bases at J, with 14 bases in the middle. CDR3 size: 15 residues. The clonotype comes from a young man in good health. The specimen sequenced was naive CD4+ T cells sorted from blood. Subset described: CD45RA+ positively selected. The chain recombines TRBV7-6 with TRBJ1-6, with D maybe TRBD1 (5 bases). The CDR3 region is CASSLGGGTESPLHF. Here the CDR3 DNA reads TGTGCCAGCAGCTTAGGGGGGGGTACCGAGTCACCCCTCCACTTT.